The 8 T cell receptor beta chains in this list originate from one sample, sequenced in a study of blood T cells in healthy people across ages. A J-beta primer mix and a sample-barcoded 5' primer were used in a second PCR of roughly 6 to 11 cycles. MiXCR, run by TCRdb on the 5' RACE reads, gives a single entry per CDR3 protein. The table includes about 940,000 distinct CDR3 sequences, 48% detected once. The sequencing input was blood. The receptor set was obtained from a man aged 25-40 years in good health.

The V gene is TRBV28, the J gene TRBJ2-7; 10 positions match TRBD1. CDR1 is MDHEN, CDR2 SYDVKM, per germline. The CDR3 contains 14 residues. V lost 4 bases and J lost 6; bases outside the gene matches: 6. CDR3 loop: CASSSGTGEVEQYF. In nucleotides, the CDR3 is TGTGCCAGCAGTTCAGGGACAGGGGAGGTCGAGCAGTACTTC.

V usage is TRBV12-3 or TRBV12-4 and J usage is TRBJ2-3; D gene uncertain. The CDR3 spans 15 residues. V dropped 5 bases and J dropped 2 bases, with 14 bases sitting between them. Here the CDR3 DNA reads TGTGCCAGCAGTCTGACACCCTTTAACACAGATACGCAGTATTTT. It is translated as CASSLTPFNTDTQYF.

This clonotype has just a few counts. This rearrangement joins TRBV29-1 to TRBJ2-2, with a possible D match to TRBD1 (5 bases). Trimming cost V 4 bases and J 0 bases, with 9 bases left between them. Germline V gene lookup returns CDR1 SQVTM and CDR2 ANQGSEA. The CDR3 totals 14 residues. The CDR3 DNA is TGCAGCGTTGTTGGGGCCCCGAACACCGGGGAGCTGTTTTTT. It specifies CSVVGAPNTGELFF.

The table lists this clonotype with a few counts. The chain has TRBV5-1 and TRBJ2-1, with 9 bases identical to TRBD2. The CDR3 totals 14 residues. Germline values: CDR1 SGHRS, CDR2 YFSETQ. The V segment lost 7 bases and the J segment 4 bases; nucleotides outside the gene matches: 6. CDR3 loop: CASGGGGGYNEQFF. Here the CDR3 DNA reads TGCGCCAGCGGCGGGGGGGGCGGATACAATGAGCAGTTCTTC.

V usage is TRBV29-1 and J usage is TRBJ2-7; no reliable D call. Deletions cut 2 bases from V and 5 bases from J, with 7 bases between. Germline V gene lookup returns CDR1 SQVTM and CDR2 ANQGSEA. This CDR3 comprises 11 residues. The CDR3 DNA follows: TGCAGCGTTGAAAGGCAGCACGAGCAGTACTTC. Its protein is CSVERQHEQYF.

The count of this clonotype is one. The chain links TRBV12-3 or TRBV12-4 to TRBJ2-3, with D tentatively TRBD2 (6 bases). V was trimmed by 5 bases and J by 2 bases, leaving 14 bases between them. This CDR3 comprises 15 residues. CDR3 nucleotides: TGTGCCAGCAGTCGGGGGAAGGGGACCACAGATACGCAGTATTTT. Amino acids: CASSRGKGTTDTQYF.

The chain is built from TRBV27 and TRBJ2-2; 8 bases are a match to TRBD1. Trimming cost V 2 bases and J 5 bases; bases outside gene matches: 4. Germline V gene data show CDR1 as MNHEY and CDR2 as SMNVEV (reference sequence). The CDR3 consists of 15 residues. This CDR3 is CASSLAGQGTGELFF. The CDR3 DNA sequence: TGTGCCAGCAGTTTAGCCGGACAGGGTACCGGGGAGCTGTTTTTT.

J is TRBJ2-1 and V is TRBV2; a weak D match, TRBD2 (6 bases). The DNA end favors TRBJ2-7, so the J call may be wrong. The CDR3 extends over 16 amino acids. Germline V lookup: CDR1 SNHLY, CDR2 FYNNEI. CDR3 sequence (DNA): TGTGCCAGCAGACCGACTAGTGGCCGAGCCTACAATGAGCAGTACTTC. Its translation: CASRPTSGRAYNEQYF.